The 25 T cell receptor beta chains given below trace back to one sample, sequenced in a study of identical twins. MiXCR, run by TCRdb on the 5' RACE reads, gives a single entry per CDR3 protein. The sample lists approximately 220,000 distinct CDR3 sequences, 6% to 9% occurring once. The data also belong to a second study, concerning yellow fever vaccine responses in identical twins.

The source material was memory (CD45RO+) T cells sorted from blood. Receptors were obtained from a woman in her late teens or twenties in good health.

This clonotype has at least ten counts. CDR3 protein: CATGTGGLQPQHF. CDR3 in DNA: TGTGCCACCGGGACAGGGGGCTTGCAGCCCCAGCATTTT. The genes are TRBV24-1 and TRBJ1-5, with 12 bases fitting TRBD1. Germline V lookup: CDR1 KGHDR, CDR2 SFDVKD. V was pared by 9 bases and J by 7 bases, with 3 bases of the junction left unmatched. There are 13 residues in the CDR3.

CDR3 DNA: TGTGCCAGCGGGACAGCTACAGATACGCAGTATTTT. Residues: CASGTATDTQYF. This chain links TRBV6-2 or TRBV6-3 with TRBJ2-3; TRBD1 matches 7 bases. CDR1 is MNHEY and CDR2 is SVGEGT in the germline V gene. The J segment lost 3 bases and the V segment lost 8 bases, leaving 2 bases of the junction unmatched. The CDR3 has 12 residues.

This clonotype was detected many times. This chain's CDR3 is CASSRYDSTDTQYF. The CDR3 DNA is TGTGCCAGCAGCCGTTATGACAGCACAGATACGCAGTATTTT. J is TRBJ2-3 and V is TRBV7-2, with unresolved D. Germline values: CDR1 SGHTA, CDR2 FQGNSA. V was pared by 5 bases and J by 0 bases, with 9 bases between. The CDR3 length is 14 residues.

This clonotype was counted ten times or more. CDR3 nucleotide sequence: TGCAGCGTTGGGTCCAGGGGGGCCTACGAGCAGTACTTC. This codes for CSVGSRGAYEQYF. V usage is TRBV29-1 and J usage is TRBJ2-7; possibly TRBD1 for D (7 bases). Germline-derived CDR1 and CDR2 are SQVTM and ANQGSEA. The CDR3 is made up of 13 amino acids. V lost 4 bases and J lost 2, with 12 bases in between.

The chain's CDR3 is CSASPGGQETQYF. CDR3 DNA sequence: TGCAGTGCTAGTCCCGGAGGGCAAGAGACCCAGTACTTC. The chain joins TRBV20-1 to TRBJ2-5; a possible D gene is TRBD2 (6 bases). CDR3 size: 13 residues. The germline V gene encodes CDR1 DFQATT and CDR2 SNEGSKA (reference sequence). V lost 3 bases and J lost 2, with 10 bases in between.

At least ten counts were recorded for this clonotype. The rearrangement links TRBV28 to TRBJ2-7, with D perhaps being TRBD1 or TRBD2 (6 bases each). This CDR3 is 15 amino acids long. V lost 1 base to trimming and J lost 2 bases, with 12 bases between them. Germline V lookup: CDR1 MDHEN, CDR2 SYDVKM. The DNA of the CDR3 is TGTGCCAGCAGTTTATTTGGGGGGCCTACCTACGAGCAGTACTTC. This codes for CASSLFGGPTYEQYF.

This clonotype has a handful of counts. The rearrangement joins TRBV5-6 to TRBJ2-5; a possible D gene is TRBD1 (6 bases). CDR1 is SGHDT and CDR2 is YYEEEE in the germline V gene. V lost 3 bases and J lost 0, with 15 bases in between. The CDR3 covers 16 residues. The chain's CDR3 is CASSSPTGEYQETQYF. CDR3 coding DNA: TGTGCCAGCAGCTCTCCGACAGGAGAGTACCAAGAGACCCAGTACTTC.

This chain links TRBV2 with TRBJ2-5; TRBD2 might be the D (6 bases). Germline lookup yields CDR1 SNHLY and CDR2 FYNNEI. The V end was cut by 3 bases, the J end by 4 bases, with 9 bases between. The CDR3 totals 13 residues. DNA for the CDR3: TGTGCCAGCAGTGACGGGGGTGGAGAGACCCAGTACTTC. Translation gives CASSDGGGETQYF.

The chain is built from TRBV7-2 and TRBJ2-4; TRBD2 is a possible D gene (6 bases). V was trimmed by 8 bases and J by 0 bases, leaving 14 bases between them. The CDR3 length is 15 residues. CDR1 and CDR2 (germline): SGHTA, FQGNSA. Here the CDR3 DNA reads TGTGCCAGCTCGCGGGGCAACTTAGCCAAAAACATTCAGTACTTC. It codes for CASSRGNLAKNIQYF.

This clonotype was observed a handful of times. This sequence joins TRBV6-2 or TRBV6-3 and TRBJ2-1; TRBD2 is a possible D gene (5 bases). Germline V gene lookup returns CDR1 MNHEY and CDR2 SVGEGT. CDR3 length: 16 residues. Trimming shortened V by 0 bases and J by 0 bases, and 9 bases separated the two germline ends. The CDR3 reads CASSYSSGSSYNEQFF. The CDR3 region has the DNA TGTGCCAGCAGTTACTCATCGGGGAGCTCCTACAATGAGCAGTTCTTC.

This chain links TRBV20-1 with TRBJ2-5; the D call may be TRBD1 or TRBD2 (5 bases each). The CDR3 is 17 residues long. Germline V gene sequence: CDR1 DFQATT, CDR2 SNEGSKA (reference sequence). Trimming shortened V by 2 bases and J by 4 bases, and 23 bases separated the two germline ends. CDR3 region: CSARTYQGSAGIETQYF. In DNA form, the CDR3 reads TGCAGTGCTAGAACCTACCAGGGTAGCGCAGGAATAGAGACCCAGTACTTC.

This clonotype was seen many times. V usage is TRBV12-3 or TRBV12-4 and J usage is TRBJ1-5; no definite D call. CDR3 length: 13 residues. V lost 1 base and J lost 5, with 6 bases in between. As DNA, the CDR3 is TGTGCCAGCAGTTTAGACGGGGATCAGCCCCAGCATTTT. Protein sequence: CASSLDGDQPQHF.

This clonotype was seen a few times. The genes are TRBV21-1 and TRBJ2-5; TRBD2 was called by the table and not checked on the DNA. TRBV21-1 is a listed pseudogene. This CDR3 comprises 20 residues. The CDR3 DNA is TGTGCCAGCAGCAATCGTTTAGCGGGGGGGGCCTGTCCCTACCAAGAGACCCAGTACTTC. Protein product: CASSNRLAGGACPYQETQYF.

This clonotype was detected only a few times. The chain links TRBV3-1 to TRBJ2-3, with D possibly TRBD2 on 6 matching bases. CDR3 length: 14 amino acids. Trimming left V 0 bases short and J 6 bases short, with 10 bases between. Per germline, CDR1 LGHDT and CDR2 YNNKEL (reference sequence). CDR3 sequence (DNA): TGTGCCAGCAGCCAAGATTGGCTAGCGGATACGCAGTATTTT. This gives the protein CASSQDWLADTQYF.

This clonotype has just a few counts. V usage is TRBV5-1 and J usage is TRBJ2-5; 7 nucleotides align to TRBD1. V lost 4 bases to trimming and J lost 3 bases; unmatched junction nucleotides: 6. CDR3 size: 14 residues. Germline V lookup: CDR1 SGHRS, CDR2 YFSETQ. The CDR3 is CASSRGQIKETQYF. CDR3 in DNA: TGCGCCAGCAGCAGGGGACAGATAAAAGAGACCCAGTACTTC.

This clonotype was picked up a small number of times. This chain uses TRBV7-3 with TRBJ2-5; no reliable D call. V was clipped by 4 bases and J by 5 bases, with 14 bases between them. Germline V gene lookup returns CDR1 SGHTA and CDR2 FQGTGA. The CDR3 runs 14 residues. CDR3 bases: TGTGCCAGCAGCTCCGCGGATCGACCGGAGACCCAGTACTTC. Translating gives CASSSADRPETQYF.

The V and J genes are TRBV4-3 and TRBJ2-7; D call uncertain. V was trimmed by 0 bases and J by 2 bases, leaving 5 bases between them. Germline CDR1 reads LGHNA; CDR2 reads YSLEER. This CDR3 has 13 amino acids. The CDR3 sequence is CASSQDLTYEQYF. The DNA of the CDR3 is TGCGCCAGCAGCCAAGATCTTACCTACGAGCAGTACTTC.

This clonotype was seen just once. The chain recombines TRBV20-1 with TRBJ2-3, with TRBD2 identical over 14 bases. Germline CDR1 and CDR2: DFQATT and SNEGSKA (reference sequence). This CDR3 comprises 16 residues. The CDR3: CTRLAGGPKSFYTQYF. The CDR3 bases are TGCACAAGACTAGCGGGAGGGCCTAAGAGTTTTTATACGCAGTATTTT.

The chain uses TRBV5-1 and TRBJ2-5; D perhaps matches TRBD2 (5 bases). The V gene's germline CDR1 is SGHRS and CDR2 YFSETQ. V shed 0 bases and J shed 6 bases, with 6 bases lying between them. This CDR3 is built from 12 residues. Written as DNA, the CDR3 is TGCGCCAGCAGCTTGGCCGGGAAGACCCAGTACTTC. Amino acid sequence: CASSLAGKTQYF.

This clonotype was counted ten times or more. The rearrangement links TRBV5-8 to TRBJ2-3, with 10 bases aligning to TRBD2. This CDR3 is 17 amino acids long. The V segment lost 0 bases and the J segment 0 bases; nucleotides outside the gene matches: 4. CDR1 and CDR2 from the germline V gene are SGHTS and YDEGEE. The CDR3 DNA is TGTGCCAGCAGCTTGGCCGGACTAGCGGTCAGCACAGATACGCAGTATTTT. As protein: CASSLAGLAVSTDTQYF.

This clonotype came up a few times. The chain links TRBV15 to TRBJ2-1; 9 bases align to TRBD2. The germline V gene encodes CDR1 LNHNV and CDR2 YYDKDF (reference sequence). CDR3 length: 17 residues. Losses at the gene ends were 0 bases for V and 8 bases for J; bases not matched to a gene: 11. Here the CDR3 reads CATSRDPPSGVKDEQFF. The CDR3, as DNA: TGTGCCACCAGCAGAGATCCCCCTAGCGGGGTTAAGGATGAGCAGTTCTTC.

The genes are TRBV20-1 and TRBJ1-1, with D perhaps TRBD1 (5 bases). The V gene's germline CDR1 is DFQATT and CDR2 SNEGSKA (reference sequence). Trimming removed 5 bases from V and 0 bases from J, with 16 bases in between. The CDR3 extends over 15 amino acids. Here the CDR3 DNA reads TGCAGTGCTCCTTATCAGGGTCAGGTGAACACTGAAGCTTTCTTT. Protein: CSAPYQGQVNTEAFF.

The chain joins TRBV20-1 to TRBJ2-3; the match to TRBD2 covers 14 bases. Germline values: CDR1 DFQATT, CDR2 SNEGSKA (reference sequence). This CDR3 has 15 amino acids. J was trimmed by 3 bases and V by 5 bases; bases with no gene match: 4. The CDR3 DNA follows: TGCAGTGCTCCCAGACTAGCGGGAGGGACAGATACGCAGTATTTT. Its protein product is CSAPRLAGGTDTQYF.

The table lists this clonotype with a few counts. The gene calls are TRBV20-1 and TRBJ2-3, with 9 bases lining up with TRBD2. Germline V gives CDR1 DFQATT, CDR2 SNEGSKA (reference sequence). V lost 7 bases and J lost 5; bases outside the gene matches: 4. The CDR3 spans 12 residues. DNA of the CDR3: TGCAGTGGTGGCGGGGGGGGAGATACGCAGTATTTT. Amino acid sequence: CSGGGGGDTQYF.

The chain combines TRBV7-9 with TRBJ2-1, with a weak D call TRBD1 (6 bases). CDR1 is SEHNR, CDR2 FQNEAQ, per germline (reference sequence). V was shortened by 5 bases and J by 8 bases, with 10 bases between the two germline ends. The CDR3 is 12 residues long. CDR3 sequence reads: CASSRQEDEQFF. The CDR3 DNA reads TGTGCCAGCAGCCGACAGGAGGATGAGCAGTTCTTC. Combining the CDR3 with reference TRBV7-9 and TRBJ2-1 gives the whole variable domain DTGVSQNPRHKITKRGQNVTFRCDPISEHNRLYWYRQTLGQGPEFLTYFQNEAQLEKSRLLSDRFSAERPKGSFSTLEIQRTEQGDSAMYLCASSRQEDEQFFGPGTRLTVL.